The present entry profiles one T cell receptor (beta chain) with its context. Its antigen is not identified. This PCR relied on a set of 60 Vbeta primers and 13 Jbeta primers. Measured with immunoSEQ multiplex PCR; TCRdb has only the in-frame clones, and not every one. The table records 100,000 to 150,000 clones, approximately 71% of them present only once. This entry comes from a study of cytomegalovirus exposure and HLA in healthy donors. Broader study findings: It was fewer than 200 TCR beta chains that were listed as cytomegalovirus-associated. As a later analysis showed, several of the most significant clusters appeared to be linked to common viral pathogens.

The donors, nominally healthy at sampling, likely had unrecorded immune exposures. The CDR3 totals 18 residues. With V trimmed by 2 bases and J by 3 bases, 13 bases remained unmatched. Germline-derived CDR1 and CDR2 are MGHRA and YSYEKL. Material: PBMCs. The rearrangement uses TRBV4-1 and TRBJ1-2; 9 bases align to TRBD1. The sequence derives from a woman between 50 and 59 years old in good health and CMV-seronegative. CDR3 in amino acids: CASSQNLAQGARDYGYTF. CDR3 bases: TGCGCCAGCAGCCAAAACTTAGCACAGGGGGCCAGAGACTATGGCTACACCTTC.